One sample yielded the 31 T cell receptor beta chains listed below, sequenced in a study of early T cells in non-severe SARS-CoV-2 infection. TCRdb used MiXCR to reprocess the 5' RACE reads, holding one entry per CDR3 protein. The sample consists of roughly 20,000 distinct CDR3 sequences, around 5.7% of them appearing once. The sequenced material came from whole blood. These receptor sequences come from an adult who was a healthcare worker with PCR-confirmed SARS-CoV-2 infection or an uninfected control (not recorded which).

Comment on this clonotype: This may arise from a read error, as a much more abundant clone is one base away. The rearrangement joins TRBV28 to TRBJ2-3; maybe TRBD2 (5 bases). The CDR3 runs to 17 residues. CDR1 and CDR2 from the germline V gene are MDHEN and SYDVKM. V lost 3 bases and J 1 base, leaving 17 bases between the germline ends. The CDR3 region is CASSLSLGAEGTDTQYF. The CDR3 DNA reads TGTGCCAGCAGTTTGAGCCTGGGAGCAGAGGGCACAGATACGCAGTATTTT.

This clonotype was seen at least ten times. The J gene is TRBJ1-5, the V gene TRBV4-1; 7 bases fit TRBD1. The CDR3 runs 16 residues. The V gene end was trimmed by 4 bases and the J gene end by 0 bases; junction bases not matched to a gene: 6. Germline V lookup: CDR1 MGHRA, CDR2 YSYEKL. The CDR3: CASSRDRQGSNQPQHF. For the CDR3, the DNA is TGCGCCAGCAGCCGAGACAGACAGGGTAGCAATCAGCCCCAGCATTTT.

By share of the sample, this clonotype is medium-sized. The J gene is TRBJ2-5, the V gene TRBV20-1, with D maybe TRBD1 (6 bases). The CDR3 runs to 11 residues. Trimming stripped 5 bases from V and 11 bases from J, with 15 bases between. The V gene's germline CDR1 is DFQATT and CDR2 SNEGSKA (reference sequence). CDR3 coding DNA: TGCAGTGCTCTAGGGACAAAAGAGCAGTACTTC. It encodes CSALGTKEQYF.

This chain joins TRBV12-3 or TRBV12-4 and TRBJ1-6; D is undetermined. V shed 2 bases and J shed 12 bases, with 8 bases lying between them. The CDR3 loop spans 12 amino acids. The CDR3 DNA reads TGTGCCAGCAGTTTATACGAGGGACCCCTCCACTTT. Translating it yields CASSLYEGPLHF.

This clonotype was counted between two and nine times. The gene calls are TRBV6-1 and TRBJ2-7; D may match TRBD1 or TRBD2 (5 bases each). V lost 6 bases to trimming and J lost 4 bases, with 22 bases between them. Germline CDR1 reads MNHNS; CDR2 reads SASEGT. The CDR3 length is 16 residues. The CDR3 DNA reads TGTGCCAGCAGAGAGGCCGCCCGGGACGTCGCTTACGAGCAGTACTTC. This gives the protein CASREAARDVAYEQYF.

This clonotype appeared a few times. The chain joins TRBV29-1 to TRBJ1-1; 8 positions match TRBD1. The CDR3 loop spans 14 amino acids. V lost 2 bases to trimming and J lost 1 base; unmatched junction nucleotides: 3. Germline-derived CDR1 and CDR2 are SQVTM and ANQGSEA. In DNA form, the CDR3 reads TGCAGCGTTGAAAGACAGGGGAAGAACACTGAAGCTTTCTTT. As protein: CSVERQGKNTEAFF.

By sample share, this clonotype is medium-sized (0.01 to 0.1%). The J gene is TRBJ2-3, the V gene TRBV7-8, with unresolved D. Trimming took off 1 base at V and 3 bases at J, with 17 bases between the two ends. The germline V gene encodes CDR1 SGHVS and CDR2 FQNEAQ. CDR3 length: 17 residues. CDR3 coding DNA: TGTGCCAGCAGCTTAGATGTTCGGCTAACGGCGACAGATACGCAGTATTTT. It codes for CASSLDVRLTATDTQYF.

This clonotype was seen repeatedly, ten times or more. The rearrangement joins TRBV7-9 to TRBJ2-7, with 9 bases that match TRBD2. The CDR3 spans 19 residues. Germline loops: CDR1 SEHNR, CDR2 FQNEAQ (reference sequence). Losses at the gene ends were 1 base for V and 9 bases for J; bases not matched to a gene: 22. The CDR3 coding sequence is TGTGCCAGCAGCTTAGTCGCGGGAGGGCCCTCTGTTCTACTACGTGGGCAGTACTTC. Translating gives CASSLVAGGPSVLLRGQYF.

This clonotype was counted ten times or more. This chain links TRBV9 with TRBJ2-2; TRBD2 matches 7 bases. The CDR3 is 16 residues long. Germline V gene lookup returns CDR1 SGDLS and CDR2 YYNGEE. Unmatched junction bases numbered 6, after V lost 0 bases and J lost 4 bases. The CDR3 sequence is CASSVGAGASTGELFF. CDR3 DNA sequence: TGTGCCAGCAGCGTAGGGGCGGGAGCGAGCACCGGGGAGCTGTTTTTT.

The chain uses TRBV28 and TRBJ2-7; 8 bases align to TRBD2. The CDR3 covers 15 residues. The J segment lost 0 bases and the V segment lost 3 bases, leaving 4 bases of the junction unmatched. Germline V gene sequence: CDR1 MDHEN, CDR2 SYDVKM. The CDR3 nucleotides are TGTGCCAGCAGTTTGGGCGGGAGGCCCTCCTACGAGCAGTACTTC. Translated, it gives CASSLGGRPSYEQYF.

In its sample, this clonotype ranks as medium-sized (0.01 to 0.1%). The V and J genes are TRBV20-1 and TRBJ2-5, with 7 bases lining up with TRBD2. CDR3 size: 14 residues. Losses at the gene ends were 3 bases for V and 5 bases for J; bases not matched to a gene: 9. Looked up from germline, CDR1 is DFQATT and CDR2 is SNEGSKA (reference sequence). The CDR3 loop is CSARAGEPTETQYF. CDR3 in DNA: TGCAGTGCTAGGGCGGGGGAGCCGACGGAGACCCAGTACTTC.

This chain joins TRBV7-8 and TRBJ2-3; tentatively, D is TRBD2 (6 bases). Deletions cut 4 bases from V and 0 bases from J, with 14 bases between. This CDR3 comprises 16 residues. The germline V gene has CDR1 SGHVS and CDR2 FQNEAQ. This CDR3 is CASSYGTHPSTDTQYF. The CDR3 nucleotides are TGTGCCAGCAGCTACGGGACTCACCCTAGCACAGATACGCAGTATTTT. Complete variable domain (other parts from reference TRBV7-8 and TRBJ2-3): GAGVSQSPRYKVAKRGQDVALRCDPISGHVSLFWYQQALGQGPEFLTYFQNEAQLDKSGLPSDRFFAERPEGSVSTLKIQRTQQEDSAVYLCASSYGTHPSTDTQYFGPGTRLTVL.

This clonotype is medium-sized within its sample. The chain couples TRBV4-1 to TRBJ1-2; D not certain. The germline gives CDR1 MGHRA, CDR2 YSYEKL. The CDR3 consists of 14 residues. The ends were cut back, 2 bases at V and 4 bases at J, with 11 bases in the middle. The CDR3 spells CASSQRDPRYGYTF. The CDR3 region has the DNA TGCGCCAGCAGCCAACGTGACCCGCGCTATGGCTACACCTTC.

This clonotype was counted at least ten times. This chain's CDR3 is CAWRRAGGLYEQYF. The CDR3 DNA follows: TGTGCCTGGAGAAGAGCGGGCGGCCTCTACGAGCAGTACTTC. The V call is TRBV30, the J call TRBJ2-7; D is possibly TRBD2 (6 bases). CDR1 is GTSNPN and CDR2 is SVGIG in the germline V gene (reference sequence). The length of the CDR3 is 14 residues. Trimming shortened V by 3 bases and J by 3 bases, and 15 bases separated the two germline ends.

There are many counts of this clonotype. The chain links TRBV4-1 to TRBJ2-7, with D tentatively TRBD1 or TRBD2 (5 bases each). The germline V and J ends were trimmed by 1 base and 2 bases, with 9 bases remaining between them. The germline gives CDR1 MGHRA, CDR2 YSYEKL. The CDR3 extends over 14 amino acids. The CDR3: CASSQGGNPYEQYF. CDR3 bases: TGCGCCAGCAGCCAAGGGGGGAATCCCTACGAGCAGTACTTC.

The V gene is TRBV20-1, the J gene TRBJ2-7; TRBD2 matches 11 bases. Per germline, CDR1 DFQATT and CDR2 SNEGSKA (reference sequence). This CDR3 comprises 19 residues. J lost 2 bases, V lost 0 bases, and 15 bases had no gene match. CDR3 amino acids: CSARDISPSLAGETYEQYF. For the CDR3, the DNA is TGCAGTGCTAGAGATATTTCCCCCTCACTAGCGGGAGAAACCTACGAGCAGTACTTC.

This clonotype came up a few times. The chain recombines TRBV29-1 with TRBJ2-2; the match to TRBD1 covers 9 bases. CDR1 is SQVTM, CDR2 ANQGSEA, per germline. The CDR3 sequence is 14 residues long. V dropped 7 bases and J dropped 3; count of bases not matched to a gene: 6. Written as DNA, the CDR3 is TGCAGCGGGATACAGGGGGCGGACACCGGGGAGCTGTTTTTT. It translates to CSGIQGADTGELFF.

This clonotype was recorded many times. The V gene is TRBV6-5, the J gene TRBJ1-1, with a possible D match to TRBD1 (5 bases). Trimming shortened V by 6 bases and J by 4 bases, and 12 bases separated the two germline ends. CDR3 length equals 13 residues. Germline V gene lookup returns CDR1 MNHEY and CDR2 SVGAGI. CDR3 sequence (DNA): TGTGCCAGCAGCCGAGGGGAGGGCACTGAAGCTTTCTTT. Translated: CASSRGEGTEAFF.

This clonotype appeared many times. DNA of the CDR3: TGTGCCAGTAGTCCGCCGACCGGGACAGGGGGCACAGATACGCAGTATTTT. Translated, it gives CASSPPTGTGGTDTQYF. V usage is TRBV19 and J usage is TRBJ2-3; 10 bases map to TRBD1. The CDR3 is 17 amino acids. Looked up from germline, CDR1 is LNHDA and CDR2 is SQIVND (reference sequence). The trim removed 5 bases at V and 1 base at J, leaving 9 bases unmatched. Looking up the rest from reference TRBV19 and TRBJ2-3 gives the full variable domain: DGGITQSPKYLFRKEGQNVTLSCEQNLNHDAMYWYRQDPGQGLRLIYYSQIVNDFQKGDIAEGYSVSREKKESFPLTVTSAQKNPTAFYLCASSPPTGTGGTDTQYFGPGTRLTVL.

Many counts were recorded for this clonotype. V is TRBV20-1 and J is TRBJ2-2; D is unclear. V was shortened by 2 bases and J by 5 bases, with 3 bases between the two germline ends. There are 11 residues in the CDR3. CDR1 is DFQATT and CDR2 is SNEGSKA in the germline V gene (reference sequence). The CDR3 region has the DNA TGCAGTGCTAGAATTACCGGGGAGCTGTTTTTT. This encodes CSARITGELFF.

The chain links TRBV2 to TRBJ2-5; tentatively, D is TRBD1 (6 bases). Deletions cut 7 bases from V and 7 bases from J, with 13 bases between. The CDR3 is 12 amino acids. The germline V gene has CDR1 SNHLY and CDR2 FYNNEI. The DNA of the CDR3 is TGTGCCAGCACAGGGGTCCTAGGGACCCAGTACTTC. Its protein product is CASTGVLGTQYF.

This clonotype was found many times. V is TRBV30 and J is TRBJ1-6, with a weak D call TRBD1 (5 bases). The CDR3 runs to 13 residues. V was shortened by 0 bases and J by 6 bases, with 6 bases between the two germline ends. Germline V gene lookup returns CDR1 GTSNPN and CDR2 SVGIG (reference sequence). CDR3 region: CAWSVQVNSPLHF. In DNA, the CDR3 is TGTGCCTGGAGTGTACAGGTTAATTCACCCCTCCACTTT. Combining the CDR3 with reference TRBV30 and TRBJ1-6 gives the whole variable domain SQTIHQWPATLVQPVGSPLSLECTVEGTSNPNLYWYRQAAGRGLQLLFYSVGIGQISSEVPQNLSASRPQDRQFILSSKKLLLSDSGFYLCAWSVQVNSPLHFGNGTRLTVT.

This clonotype was detected a few times. The V gene is TRBV24-1, the J gene TRBJ2-7; D is ambiguous. Germline V gives CDR1 KGHDR, CDR2 SFDVKD. V was trimmed by 5 bases and J by 2 bases, leaving 21 bases between them. CDR3 length: 17 amino acids. CDR3: CATSAHLSPLTAYEQYF. The CDR3 DNA reads TGTGCCACCAGTGCACATTTGTCCCCGTTAACGGCCTACGAGCAGTACTTC.

This clonotype is labeled medium-sized. The chain couples TRBV19 to TRBJ2-7; TRBD1 aligns across 8 bases. From germline, CDR1 is LNHDA and CDR2 SQIVND (reference sequence). The J segment lost 0 bases and the V segment lost 9 bases, leaving 7 bases of the junction unmatched. The CDR3 spans 14 residues. The CDR3 nucleotides are TGTGCCAGCCGTGACAGGGGCTCCTCCTACGAGCAGTACTTC. The encoded protein is CASRDRGSSYEQYF.

This clonotype was recorded a few times. The rearrangement joins TRBV25-1 to TRBJ1-2; D is possibly TRBD1 (6 bases). This CDR3 has 14 residues. Germline V lookup: CDR1 MGHDK, CDR2 SYGVNS. V dropped 5 bases and J dropped 6 bases, with 16 bases sitting between them. The CDR3 nucleotides are TGTGCCAGCAGTCAGTCAGGGGTCGATAATGGCTACACCTTC. Its translation is CASSQSGVDNGYTF.

This clonotype has a count of ten or more. The chain recombines TRBV10-3 with TRBJ1-5, with D possibly matching TRBD1 (5 bases). CDR3 length: 14 amino acids. Germline CDR1 reads ENHRY; CDR2 reads SYGVKD. V lost 0 bases and J 7 bases, leaving 10 bases between the germline ends. DNA of the CDR3: TGTGCCATCAGTGAGTCGAAGGGGCTGCAGCCCCAGCATTTT. It yields the protein CAISESKGLQPQHF.

This clonotype was seen at least ten times. This sequence joins TRBV20-1 and TRBJ1-2; no definite D call. The CDR3 spans 13 residues. Germline V gene lookup returns CDR1 DFQATT and CDR2 SNEGSKA (reference sequence). V dropped 0 bases and J dropped 9 bases, with 14 bases sitting between them. The CDR3 is CSAREGSLERYTF. Here the CDR3 DNA reads TGCAGTGCTAGAGAGGGGTCCTTAGAGCGCTACACCTTC.

This clonotype was counted ten times or more. V and J are TRBV6-1 and TRBJ1-6; no reliable D call. Per germline, CDR1 MNHNS and CDR2 SASEGT. The length of the CDR3 is 14 residues. Between the trimmed V and J ends, which lost 0 bases and 6 bases, there was a span of 6 bases. The CDR3 DNA sequence: TGTGCCAGCAGTGAAGCGCCAGCTAATTCACCCCTCCACTTT. This gives the protein CASSEAPANSPLHF.

This clonotype was seen ten or more times. V gene TRBV12-3 or TRBV12-4 combines with J gene TRBJ2-7, with D possibly TRBD2 on 5 matching bases. CDR3 length equals 13 residues. Trimming pared 2 bases from V and 3 bases from J, leaving 8 bases between. The CDR3 spells CASSLLEGYEQYF. The DNA for the CDR3 is TGTGCCAGCAGTTTACTTGAGGGCTACGAGCAGTACTTC.

This clonotype turned up a few times. The chain has TRBV18 and TRBJ2-1, with TRBD2 matching 13 bases. Germline V lookup: CDR1 KGHSH, CDR2 LQKENI. The CDR3 runs to 14 residues. Trimming at V came to 8 bases and at J to 3 bases, leaving 1 base not matched to a gene. The CDR3 sequence: CASRTSGSYNEQFF. The CDR3, as DNA: TGTGCCAGCCGGACTAGCGGGAGCTACAATGAGCAGTTCTTC. Combining the CDR3 with reference TRBV18 and TRBJ2-1 gives the whole variable domain NAGVMQNPRHLVRRRGQEARLRCSPMKGHSHVYWYRQLPEEGLKFMVYLQKENIIDESGMPKERFSAEFPKEGPSILRIQQVVRGDSAAYFCASRTSGSYNEQFFGPGTRLTVL.

This clonotype was detected many times. V and J are TRBV5-8 and TRBJ1-1; no definite D call. V gave up 0 bases and J gave up 3 bases, with 6 bases separating them. The germline CDR1 and CDR2 sequences are SGHTS and YDEGEE. The CDR3 is made up of 13 amino acids. CDR3: CASSLEPDTEAFF. As DNA, the CDR3 is TGTGCCAGCAGCTTGGAGCCTGACACTGAAGCTTTCTTT.